Sequencing of this T cell receptor beta chain was carried out in a study of T cell responses to AZD1222 COVID-19 vaccine. The count of this clone is one. Trimming took 4 bases from V and 7 from J; bases not matched to a gene: 13. CDR3 size: 16 residues. Looked up from germline, CDR1 is SGHNT and CDR2 is YYREEE (reference sequence). The data were produced by immunoSEQ multiplex PCR, yet TCRdb's version contains in-frame clones alone and is incomplete. The repertoire has 110,000 to 150,000 clones, 70% to 90% of them found once; the top ten carry around 3.3%. V and J are TRBV5-4 and TRBJ2-2; TRBD2 agrees at 7 bases. The TCR was taken from an adult in good health. Material: peripheral blood, obtained on day 0 of AZD1222 vaccination. CDR3 region: CASSPRAGALDGELFF. The CDR3 region has the DNA TGTGCCAGCAGCCCGCGGGCGGGAGCCCTCGACGGGGAGCTGTTTTTT.